This is a list of T cell receptor beta chains from one sample in a study of identical twins. A single record per CDR3 protein comes from TCRdb applying MiXCR to the 5' RACE reads. The sample holds around 160,000 distinct CDR3 sequences, around 3.5% seen once. Sequenced material: memory T cells sorted from blood. The origin of the receptors is a man younger than 35 in good health. CDR3s include the opening cysteine and the closing phenylalanine or tryptophan. A D gene is named only where the DNA matches it firmly. Some rows mark clone size as missing; the rest say once, few, many or name a class of expanded clone.

V gene	J gene	clone size	D gene	CDR3 protein	CDR3 DNA
TRBV20-1	TRBJ2-3	many	.	CSARVVFTDTQYF	TGCAGTGCTAGAGTCGTCTTCACAGATACGCAGTATTTT
TRBV18	TRBJ2-3	many	TRBD1	CASSRDRGFLTDTQYF	TGTGCCAGCTCACGGGACAGGGGCTTCCTCACAGATACGCAGTATTTT
TRBV25-1	TRBJ2-7	many	.	CASSEAGQSYEQYF	TGTGCCAGCAGTGAGGCGGGACAATCCTACGAGCAGTACTTC
TRBV28	TRBJ2-7	few	.	CASGGYEQYF	TGTGCCAGCGGGGGCTACGAGCAGTACTTC
TRBV9	TRBJ2-3	many	.	CASSVSGSTDTQYF	TGTGCCAGCAGCGTGAGCGGGAGCACAGATACGCAGTATTTT
TRBV4-2	TRBJ2-1	many	TRBD2	CASSQEFAGGSYNEQFF	TGTGCCAGCAGCCAAGAATTTGCGGGAGGATCGTACAATGAGCAGTTCTTC
TRBV12-3/TRBV12-4	TRBJ2-1	many	TRBD2	CASSRNPGLAHNEQFF	TGTGCCAGCAGTCGAAACCCGGGACTAGCCCACAATGAGCAGTTCTTC
TRBV7-9	TRBJ1-1	many	.	CASSLDRGTGNTEAFF	TGTGCCAGCAGCTTAGATCGCGGGACGGGGAACACTGAAGCTTTCTTT
TRBV7-9	TRBJ1-3	many	.	CASSLADWGSSGNTIYF	TGTGCCAGCAGCTTAGCAGATTGGGGCAGCTCTGGAAACACCATATATTTT
TRBV7-7	TRBJ2-2	few	TRBD2	CASSSGLAGGELFF	TGTGCCAGCAGCTCGGGACTAGCGGGAGGGGAGCTGTTTTTT
TRBV7-6	TRBJ1-4	many	.	CASSLSGATNEKLFF	TGTGCCAGCAGCTTGTCCGGCGCAACTAATGAAAAACTGTTTTTT
TRBV2	TRBJ1-5	many	.	CASSEAFGYQPQHF	TGTGCCAGCAGTGAAGCATTCGGGTATCAGCCCCAGCATTTT
TRBV3-1	TRBJ2-1	many	TRBD2	CACRESGSTNEQFF	TGTGCCTGCAGGGAAAGCGGGAGTACGAATGAGCAGTTCTTC
TRBV11-3	TRBJ2-4	many	TRBD1	CASSRDRNNIQYF	TGTGCCAGCAGCCGGGACAGAAATAACATTCAGTACTTC
TRBV20-1	TRBJ2-3	many	TRBD1	CSARDRDRSTDTQYF	TGCAGTGCTAGAGACCGGGACAGAAGCACAGATACGCAGTATTTT
TRBV15	TRBJ2-1	many	.	CATSRDRASDEQFF	TGTGCCACCAGCAGAGATCGCGCTAGCGATGAGCAGTTCTTC
TRBV5-1	TRBJ2-4	many	TRBD1	CASSLDRQGERSLAKNIQYF	TGCGCCAGCAGCTTGGACCGACAGGGGGAGCGGTCCTTAGCCAAAAACATTCAGTACTTC
TRBV7-2	TRBJ2-5	many	.	CASSLSTVSETQYF	TGTGCCAGCAGCTTATCAACGGTCTCGGAGACCCAGTACTTC
TRBV28	TRBJ2-5	many	TRBD1	CASSLLRGRKTQYF	TGTGCCAGCAGTCTGCTCAGGGGGCGGAAGACCCAGTACTTC
TRBV5-1	TRBJ1-3	few	.	CASSWDGRSGNTIYF	TGCGCCAGCAGCTGGGACGGGAGATCTGGAAACACCATATATTTT
TRBV12-3/TRBV12-4	TRBJ1-3	many	.	CASSYEIPGNTIYF	TGTGCCAGCAGTTATGAGATTCCTGGAAACACCATATATTTT
TRBV4-2	TRBJ2-1	many	.	CASSQDDGGYEQFF	TGTGCCAGCAGCCAAGATGATGGAGGGTATGAGCAGTTCTTC
TRBV12-3/TRBV12-4	TRBJ1-2	many	TRBD1	CASSPQGAVGYTF	TGTGCCAGCAGTCCTCAGGGGGCGGTTGGCTACACCTTC
TRBV24-1	TRBJ2-1	.	.	CATSDQGRAYEQFF	TGTGCCACCAGTGACCAAGGCCGGGCCTATGAGCAGTTCTTC
TRBV9	TRBJ2-3	many	.	CASSVAMTDTQYF	TGTGCCAGCAGCGTAGCCATGACAGATACGCAGTATTTT
TRBV12-3/TRBV12-4	TRBJ1-2	many	.	CASSFGPGAAGGYTF	TGTGCCAGCAGTTTCGGTCCAGGGGCAGCCGGGGGCTACACCTTC
TRBV15	TRBJ2-1	many	.	CATSREDKTTKFF	TGTGCCACCAGCAGAGAAGATAAAACCACGAAGTTCTTC
TRBV7-6	TRBJ2-3	many	TRBD2	CASRNIAGGKDTQYF	TGTGCCAGCAGGAACATAGCGGGGGGGAAAGATACGCAGTATTTT
TRBV12-3/TRBV12-4	TRBJ2-5	.	TRBD1	CASRPGTAQETQYF	TGTGCCAGCAGACCTGGGACAGCCCAAGAGACCCAGTACTTC
TRBV27	TRBJ1-6	many	.	CASSFIRTANNSPLHF	TGTGCCAGCAGTTTTATTCGGACAGCAAATAATTCACCCCTCCACTTT
TRBV11-2	TRBJ2-1	many	.	CASSLNRHAGNEQFF	TGTGCCAGCAGCCTAAACCGACACGCGGGGAATGAGCAGTTCTTC
TRBV4-3	TRBJ2-1	many	.	CASSLLEGQSVDEQFF	TGCGCCAGCAGCCTCCTGGAAGGACAGAGCGTCGATGAGCAGTTCTTC
TRBV2	TRBJ1-2	many	.	CASSEELGPQMGYGYTF	TGTGCCAGCAGTGAAGAACTGGGTCCCCAAATGGGCTATGGCTACACCTTC
TRBV7-2	TRBJ2-5	.	TRBD2	CASSLSRAGGRETQYF	TGTGCCAGCAGCTTGTCTCGAGCGGGAGGGAGGGAGACCCAGTACTTC
TRBV2	TRBJ2-3	many	.	CASSESSPTDTQYF	TGTGCCAGCAGTGAATCTAGCCCCACAGATACGCAGTATTTT
TRBV6-1	TRBJ2-5	many	.	CASNPQAATQETQYF	TGTGCCAGCAACCCCCAAGCGGCCACTCAAGAGACCCAGTACTTC
TRBV7-8	TRBJ2-1	many	TRBD2	CASSLVRNSGTGEQFF	TGTGCCAGCAGCTTGGTCCGGAATAGCGGGACGGGTGAGCAGTTCTTC
TRBV12-3/TRBV12-4	TRBJ2-5	few	.	CASSFQRQETQYF	TGTGCCAGCAGTTTTCAGCGGCAAGAGACCCAGTACTTC
TRBV20-1	TRBJ2-7	many	TRBD2	CSASVTSGPYEQYF	TGCAGTGCTAGCGTGACTAGCGGGCCCTACGAGCAGTACTTC
TRBV10-3	TRBJ1-2	many	.	CAISDSRTVGYTF	TGTGCCATCAGTGATAGTAGGACGGTTGGCTACACCTTC
TRBV14	TRBJ2-1	many	.	CASSQVAGTEQFF	TGTGCCAGCAGCCAAGTCGCTGGGACTGAGCAGTTCTTC
TRBV11-2	TRBJ2-3	many	TRBD2	CASSLRTSGSMLRSGTQYF	TGTGCCAGCAGCCTTCGGACTAGCGGGAGTATGTTGCGCTCGGGTACGCAGTATTTT
TRBV6-2/TRBV6-3	TRBJ2-1	many	.	CASSLDTDNEQFF	TGTGCCAGCAGTTTGGACACGGACAATGAGCAGTTCTTC
TRBV2	TRBJ2-1	.	TRBD2	CASSEGAASGYEQFF	TGTGCCAGCAGTGAAGGTGCAGCTAGCGGATATGAGCAGTTCTTC
TRBV27	TRBJ2-3	many	TRBD2	CASSPNSYGRATDTQYF	TGTGCCAGCAGTCCGAATAGTTACGGGAGGGCCACAGATACGCAGTATTTT
TRBV6-5	TRBJ1-6	many	TRBD1	CASSSGTGANSPLHF	TGTGCCAGCAGTTCCGGGACAGGGGCTAATTCACCCCTCCACTTT
TRBV7-2	TRBJ2-7	many	.	CASSLVVWGEQYF	TGTGCCAGCAGCTTAGTAGTTTGGGGCGAGCAGTACTTC
TRBV5-1	TRBJ1-1	many	.	CASSLVRQNLNTEAFF	TGCGCCAGCAGCTTGGTTCGACAGAACCTGAACACTGAAGCTTTCTTT
TRBV24-1	TRBJ2-1	many	TRBD1	CATSDPGGRSSYNEQFF	TGTGCCACCAGTGACCCAGGGGGCAGAAGCTCCTACAATGAGCAGTTCTTC
TRBV6-1	TRBJ2-3	many	.	CASSREIGTDTQYF	TGTGCCAGCAGCAGGGAGATAGGCACAGATACGCAGTATTTT
TRBV20-1	TRBJ1-2	many	.	CSASSGDSVYGYTF	TGCAGTGCTAGCTCGGGGGATTCGGTCTATGGCTACACCTTC
TRBV27	TRBJ1-2	few	.	CASRPGAIVNYGYTF	TGTGCCAGCAGGCCAGGGGCGATCGTTAACTATGGCTACACCTTC
TRBV20-1	TRBJ1-2	many	.	CSAKNLGGGAGYTF	TGCAGTGCTAAAAACTTAGGGGGGGGCGCAGGCTACACCTTC
TRBV11-2	TRBJ2-1	.	TRBD1	CASSPGTGGLQQFF	TGTGCCAGCAGTCCCGGGACAGGGGGCCTTCAGCAGTTCTTC
TRBV7-2	TRBJ2-6	few	.	CASSSIAAPGANVLTF	TGTGCCAGCAGCTCCATAGCGGCCCCTGGGGCCAACGTCCTGACTTTC
TRBV5-6	TRBJ2-5	many	.	CASSLTSAGETQYF	TGTGCCAGCAGTTTGACTAGTGCGGGGGAGACCCAGTACTTC